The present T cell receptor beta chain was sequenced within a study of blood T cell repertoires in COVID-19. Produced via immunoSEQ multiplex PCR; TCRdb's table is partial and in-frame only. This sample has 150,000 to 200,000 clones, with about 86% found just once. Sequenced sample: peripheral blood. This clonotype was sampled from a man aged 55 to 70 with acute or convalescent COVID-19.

The CDR3 sequence: CASSSRDYGYTF. DNA for the CDR3: TGTGCCAGCAGTTCCCGGGACTATGGCTACACCTTC. The V call is TRBV28, the J call TRBJ1-2; D not resolved. V lost 4 bases to trimming and J lost 3 bases, with 6 bases between them. This CDR3 region has 12 residues. The germline gives CDR1 MDHEN, CDR2 SYDVKM.